Below, one TCR beta chain is given with its context. Its target is unknown. The trim removed 6 bases at V and 1 base at J, leaving 14 bases unmatched. The CDR3 extends over 16 amino acids. Germline lookup yields CDR1 SQVTM and CDR2 ANQGSEA. This entry is derived from a study of T cells in localized non-small cell lung cancer. Study results and caveats: Of the top 100 tumor clones, median about 56 were in adjacent lung, 25 to 30 among its top 100. Sequencing covered just one tumor region, so heterogeneity cannot be ruled out. Maximal T cell clonality occurred in uninvolved adjacent lung, with tumor ranking below it. Among blood samples, higher T cell density accompanied longer overall survival.

Method: immunoSEQ multiplex PCR; TCRdb's copy keeps in-frame clones and lacks some. Here the sample spans about 78,000 clones, 70% to 90% being singletons. V and J are TRBV29-1 and TRBJ2-5; the match to TRBD2 covers 7 bases. Sequenced material: peripheral blood, taken before any cancer treatment. The clonotype comes from a man aged 40 to 70 with stage I lung adenocarcinoma. This chain's CDR3 is CSVQGLLAPSQETQYF. In DNA, the CDR3 is TGCAGCGTCCAAGGCTTACTAGCGCCATCCCAAGAGACCCAGTACTTC.